The clone carrying this T cell receptor beta chain was seen many times. Its matching antigen is unknown. The data originate from a study of CD8 T cells in ankylosing spondylitis. Overall study findings and caveats: Seemingly characteristic of ankylosing spondylitis blood was a TCR beta motif consisting of several highly homologous variants.

Trimming took off 6 bases at V and 5 bases at J, with 16 bases between the two ends. CDR3 length equals 15 residues. TCRdb independently ran MiXCR on the 5' RACE reads; one entry per CDR3 protein. This repertoire shows about 200,000 distinct CDR3 sequences, about 13% found once; its top ten account for 16%. Sequenced sample: blood, either unsorted or a sorted T cell fraction (not recorded which). The genes are TRBV12-3 or TRBV12-4 and TRBJ2-2; a weak D match, TRBD1 (6 bases). This TCR came from a male donor with ankylosing spondylitis or in good health (not recorded which). The CDR3 coding sequence is TGTGCCAGCAGCCTACCGACAGGAATGACCGGGGAGCTGTTTTTT. This sequence encodes CASSLPTGMTGELFF.